These 24 T cell receptor beta chains share one sample of origin, sequenced in a study of OX40 agonist ivuxolimab in advanced cancers. Data came from immunoSEQ multiplex PCR; TCRdb stores just in-frame clones and leaves some out. The table includes 70,000 to 95,000 clones, about 91% detected once. This sample comprised CD4+ or CD8+ T cells sorted from blood, obtained in a trial of the OX40 agonist ivuxolimab. Every receptor here comes from an adult with an advanced solid tumor such as melanoma, head and neck, liver or kidney cancer.

V gene TRBV30 combines with J gene TRBJ2-5, with D hard to call. Germline CDR1 reads GTSNPN; CDR2 reads SVGIG (reference sequence). This CDR3 has 13 residues. V was trimmed by 1 base and J by 1 base, leaving 7 bases between them. The CDR3 DNA reads as TGTGCCTGGAGTGCACAATCCCAAGAGACCCAGTACTTC. Residues: CAWSAQSQETQYF.

The V and J genes are TRBV2 and TRBJ2-1; 11 bases agree with TRBD2. The CDR3 extends over 16 amino acids. The J segment lost 4 bases and the V segment lost 6 bases, leaving 8 bases of the junction unmatched. CDR1 SNHLY and CDR2 FYNNEI come from the germline V gene. The CDR3 DNA follows: TGTGCCAGCAGGGAACCGGGACTAGCGGAGTACAATGAGCAGTTCTTC. It is translated as CASREPGLAEYNEQFF.

This chain connects TRBV11-3 to TRBJ1-4; 9 bases align to TRBD1. CDR3 size: 14 residues. The V segment lost 5 bases and the J segment 5 bases; nucleotides outside the gene matches: 3. Germline V gives CDR1 SGHNT, CDR2 YENEEA. The CDR3, as DNA: TGTGCCAGCAGCCCTGGGACAGGGAATGAAAAACTGTTTTTT. Translation: CASSPGTGNEKLFF.

The rearrangement joins TRBV29-1 to TRBJ2-5; 11 bases map to TRBD1. V shed 7 bases and J 5 bases; nucleotides not matched to a gene: 9. Germline V CDR1 and CDR2: SQVTM, ANQGSEA. This CDR3 region has 14 residues. The CDR3 loop is CSAKDGTGGETQYF. In nucleotides, the CDR3 is TGCAGCGCGAAGGATGGGACAGGGGGGGAGACCCAGTACTTC.

As to this clone: Other DNA variants within this sample encode the same CDR3. This sequence joins TRBV2 and TRBJ2-3, with D tentatively TRBD1 (6 bases). This CDR3 region has 15 residues. V lost 6 bases, J lost 5 bases, and 18 bases lay in between. CDR1 and CDR2 (germline): SNHLY, FYNNEI. The CDR3 sequence is CASSLSGLQGDTQYF. CDR3 in DNA: TGTGCCAGCAGCCTAAGCGGATTACAGGGAGATACGCAGTATTTT.

About this clone itself: Its ends do not fully match the called genes, so a read error is possible. V gene TRBV19 combines with J gene TRBJ2-5; D is unclear. This CDR3 comprises 13 residues. Germline values: CDR1 LNHDA, CDR2 SQIVND (reference sequence). The CDR3 nucleotides read TGTGCCAGTAGTATTAGACACCAAGGGACCCAGTACTTC. This codes for CASSIRHQGTQYF.

The gene calls are TRBV10-3 and TRBJ1-1; TRBD1 matches at 9 bases. V lost 6 bases to trimming and J lost 3 bases; unmatched junction nucleotides: 5. Germline V gene lookup returns CDR1 ENHRY and CDR2 SYGVKD. This CDR3 region has 14 residues. The CDR3 DNA follows: TGTGCCATCAGCCAACAGGGGGCCGACACTGAAGCTTTCTTT. This codes for CAISQQGADTEAFF.

The chain combines TRBV7-9 with TRBJ2-7; 9 bases are a match to TRBD2. The CDR3 runs 16 residues. The germline V gene encodes CDR1 SEHNR and CDR2 FQNEAQ (reference sequence). The V and J ends lost 6 bases and 0 bases, in that order; junction bases with no gene match: 9. CDR3 in amino acids: CASSSRAGGTSYEQYF. CDR3 sequence (DNA): TGTGCCAGCAGTTCTCGGGCGGGAGGGACCTCCTACGAGCAGTACTTC. The full variable domain, rest sourced from reference TRBV7-9 and TRBJ2-7, is DTGVSQNPRHKITKRGQNVTFRCDPISEHNRLYWYRQTLGQGPEFLTYFQNEAQLEKSRLLSDRFSAERPKGSFSTLEIQRTEQGDSAMYLCASSSRAGGTSYEQYFGPGTRLTVT.

J is TRBJ2-7 and V is TRBV19; D gene unclear. CDR3 length: 14 amino acids. The V and J ends lost 7 bases and 2 bases respectively, with 15 bases between them. Germline V gene data show CDR1 as LNHDA and CDR2 as SQIVND (reference sequence). Here the CDR3 DNA reads TGTGCCAGTAAAGGAACTGTTGGGGCCTACGAGCAGTACTTC. This sequence encodes CASKGTVGAYEQYF.

The J gene is TRBJ2-7, the V gene TRBV4-1, with D unresolved. The V gene lost 6 bases and the J gene lost 5 bases, with 29 bases spanning the gap. Germline V gene sequence: CDR1 MGHRA, CDR2 YSYEKL. The length of the CDR3 is 18 residues. CDR3 DNA: TGCGCCAGCAGGCCTAACCTCGTCGGGTCTTCATATGGCCACGAGCAGTACTTC. Amino acids: CASRPNLVGSSYGHEQYF.

The V and J genes are TRBV2 and TRBJ1-4, with D maybe TRBD1 (5 bases). The CDR3 is made up of 15 amino acids. Trimming took 8 bases from V and 6 from J, leaving 19 bases between them. CDR1 SNHLY and CDR2 FYNNEI come from the germline V gene. The CDR3 region is CASHSWGGEDEKLFF. In nucleotides, the CDR3 is TGTGCCAGCCACTCCTGGGGGGGAGAGGATGAAAAACTGTTTTTT. Variable domain in full (rest from reference TRBV2 and TRBJ1-4): EPEVTQTPSHQVTQMGQEVILRCVPISNHLYFYWYRQILGQKVEFLVSFYNNEISEKSEIFDDQFSVERPDGSNFTLKIRSTKLEDSAMYFCASHSWGGEDEKLFFGSGTQLSVL.

The rearrangement joins TRBV5-4 to TRBJ2-3; 11 bases align to TRBD2. Germline loops: CDR1 SGHNT, CDR2 YYREEE (reference sequence). J was trimmed by 4 bases and V by 3 bases; bases with no gene match: 10. The CDR3 spans 17 residues. The CDR3 coding sequence is TGTGCCAGCAGCTCCCAAGGGACTAGCGGAAAGGCAGATACGCAGTATTTT. Protein product: CASSSQGTSGKADTQYF.

Points on this clone: At one end the junction does not follow the germline gene, possibly because of a read error. The chain recombines TRBV7-7 with TRBJ2-3; 15 nucleotides agree with TRBD2. This CDR3 region has 19 residues. Germline loops: CDR1 SSHAT, CDR2 FNYEAQ (reference sequence). CDR3 bases: TGTGCTAGCAGCTCTCCCCCCGGACTAGCGGGAGGGATCACAGATACGCAGTATTTT. Residues: CASSSPPGLAGGITDTQYF. Based on the CDR3 plus reference TRBV7-7 and TRBJ2-3, the full variable domain is GAGVSQSPRYKVTKRGQDVTLRCDPISSHATLYWYQQALGQGPEFLTYFNYEAQPDKSGLPSDRFSAERPEGSISTLTIQRTEQRDSAMYRCASSSPPGLAGGITDTQYFGPGTRLTVL.

This chain connects TRBV7-9 to TRBJ2-6, with D uncertain. The CDR3 consists of 16 residues. Between the trimmed V and J ends, which lost 1 base and 2 bases, there was a span of 9 bases. The germline V gene has CDR1 SEHNR and CDR2 FQNEAQ (reference sequence). The CDR3 region is CASSLVGVAGANVLTF. CDR3 nucleotides: TGTGCCAGCAGCTTAGTTGGTGTCGCTGGGGCCAACGTCCTGACTTTC.

V gene TRBV6-6 combines with J gene TRBJ2-3, with TRBD1 matching 8 bases. Germline assignment: CDR1 MNHNY and CDR2 SVGAGI (reference sequence). This CDR3 has 15 residues. The ends lost 5 bases at V and 3 bases at J; junction bases unmatched: 7. CDR3 in amino acids: CASSPTRQGTDTQYF. The CDR3, as DNA: TGTGCCAGCAGTCCCACGAGACAGGGGACAGATACGCAGTATTTT.

A single count supports this clone. The chain is built from TRBV7-9 and TRBJ2-5, with TRBD2 matching over 10 bases. The germline V gene has CDR1 SEHNR and CDR2 FQNEAQ (reference sequence). V lost 4 bases, J lost 5 bases, and 4 bases stayed unmatched. The CDR3 spans 14 residues. This chain's CDR3 is CASSSTSGSETQYF. The CDR3, as DNA: TGTGCCAGCAGCTCGACTAGCGGGTCGGAGACCCAGTACTTC.

This chain connects TRBV11-2 to TRBJ2-1; TRBD1 might be the D (5 bases). The V and J ends lost 0 bases and 6 bases respectively, with 9 bases between them. The CDR3 is 14 residues long. Germline V gene lookup returns CDR1 SGHAT and CDR2 FQNNGV. The CDR3 protein is CASSLDRGPNEQFF. The CDR3 DNA sequence: TGTGCCAGCAGCTTAGATAGGGGTCCCAATGAGCAGTTCTTC.

V usage is TRBV30 and J usage is TRBJ2-7; 7 bases map to TRBD2. Germline-derived CDR1 and CDR2 are GTSNPN and SVGIG (reference sequence). Germline trimming cut 3 bases from V and 2 bases from J; bases unmatched to any gene: 4. The CDR3 consists of 13 residues. The CDR3 DNA reads TGTGCCTGGAGCCGGGGGGTAACCTACGAGCAGTACTTC. Its protein is CAWSRGVTYEQYF.

The rearrangement links TRBV7-2 to TRBJ1-2, with 12 bases matching TRBD1. Germline trimming cut 4 bases from V and 4 bases from J; bases unmatched to any gene: 7. Germline lookup yields CDR1 SGHTA and CDR2 FQGNSA. This CDR3 comprises 16 residues. Here the CDR3 reads CASSSPGTGGVYGYTF. The CDR3 DNA reads TGTGCCAGCAGCTCACCCGGGACAGGGGGCGTCTATGGCTACACCTTC.

This chain uses TRBV5-1 with TRBJ2-3, with 8 bases identical to TRBD2. CDR3 size: 16 residues. J was trimmed by 4 bases and V by 0 bases; bases with no gene match: 7. Germline-derived CDR1 and CDR2 are SGHRS and YFSETQ. CDR3: CASSLVRGGQADTQYF. CDR3 DNA: TGCGCCAGCAGCTTGGTACGGGGGGGCCAGGCAGATACGCAGTATTTT.

The chain employs TRBV6-5 and TRBJ2-7; 7 positions match TRBD1. After removal of 2 bases from V and 2 bases from J, the junction contained 6 bases not matched to a gene. This CDR3 comprises 15 residues. Germline values: CDR1 MNHEY, CDR2 SVGAGI. CDR3 protein: CASSYDRDSAYEQYF. Written as DNA, the CDR3 is TGTGCCAGCAGTTACGACCGGGACAGCGCCTACGAGCAGTACTTC.

The chain recombines TRBV19 with TRBJ1-2; D remains ambiguous. The CDR3 has 12 amino acids. With 3 bases removed from V and 6 bases from J, the gap between germline ends came to 8 bases. Germline lookup yields CDR1 LNHDA and CDR2 SQIVND (reference sequence). CDR3 region: CASSMKRNGYTF. The CDR3 nucleotides are TGTGCCAGTAGTATGAAGAGGAATGGCTACACCTTC.

The chain employs TRBV6-5 and TRBJ2-5; the match to TRBD2 covers 11 bases. The CDR3 is made up of 15 amino acids. Germline V CDR1 and CDR2: MNHEY, SVGAGI. The ends lost 6 bases at V and 1 base at J; junction bases unmatched: 4. DNA of the CDR3: TGTGCCAGCAGAGGCCTAGCGGGGGGCCAAGAGACCCAGTACTTC. The encoded protein is CASRGLAGGQETQYF.

This chain links TRBV19 with TRBJ1-1; no clear D. The germline V gene has CDR1 LNHDA and CDR2 SQIVND (reference sequence). Trimming took 7 bases from V and 2 from J, leaving 11 bases between them. The CDR3 totals 13 residues. CDR3 in amino acids: CASIKRVNTEAFF. The DNA for the CDR3 is TGTGCCAGTATCAAGCGGGTTAACACTGAAGCTTTCTTT.